Listed below are T cell receptor beta chains from one sample, sequenced in a study of T-cell reconstitution after alpha-beta-depleted transplantation in children. TCRdb passed the PCR reads through MiXCR, listing each CDR3 protein once. The data show under 300,000 distinct CDR3 sequences, roughly 10% seen once. The source was peripheral blood, collected 180 days after TCRalphabeta/CD19-depleted stem cell transplant. The receptor set was obtained from a male patient aged 2-9 years who had a stem cell transplant for chronic granulomatous disease, so the T cells may come from the graft donor. The conserved cysteine and the conserved F or W are not part of the CDR3 here. Clone size is stated in some rows and not others, as once, few, many or a class when expanded.

j_gene: TRBJ1-2; v_gene: TRBV20-1; abundance: many; CDR3aa: SASRADRAGANYGYT
j_gene: TRBJ2-1; v_gene: TRBV20-1; abundance: many; CDR3aa: SAPGLAGINEQF
j_gene: TRBJ2-1; v_gene: TRBV7-9; abundance: many; CDR3aa: ASSLAAGAYNEQF
j_gene: TRBJ1-5; v_gene: TRBV28; abundance: many; CDR3aa: ASSPQGARQPQH
j_gene: TRBJ2-3; v_gene: TRBV15; abundance: many; CDR3aa: ATSKPAQSTDTQY
j_gene: TRBJ2-2; v_gene: TRBV18; abundance: many; CDR3aa: ASSRGTPNTGELF
j_gene: TRBJ2-7; v_gene: TRBV14; abundance: few; CDR3aa: ASSQYFGAGQNYEQY
j_gene: TRBJ2-1; v_gene: TRBV18; abundance: few; CDR3aa: ASSPPGSSSYNEQF
j_gene: TRBJ2-6; v_gene: TRBV18; abundance: few; CDR3aa: ASSPVGSGANVLT
j_gene: TRBJ2-2; v_gene: TRBV29-1; abundance: many; CDR3aa: SAQGDRGRGELF
j_gene: TRBJ1-5; v_gene: TRBV27; abundance: many; CDR3aa: ASSSYRESNQPQH
j_gene: TRBJ2-1; v_gene: TRBV7-9; abundance: many; CDR3aa: ASSFSLRAAYNEQF
j_gene: TRBJ2-2; v_gene: TRBV29-1; abundance: many; CDR3aa: SSTRGGTGELF
j_gene: TRBJ1-5; v_gene: TRBV7-9; abundance: many; CDR3aa: ASSLTGIGEQPQH
j_gene: TRBJ2-6; v_gene: TRBV6-1; abundance: many; CDR3aa: ASSEATGNGANVLT
j_gene: TRBJ2-7; v_gene: TRBV5-1; abundance: many; CDR3aa: ASSLGLAEREQY
j_gene: TRBJ2-4; v_gene: TRBV6-2/TRBV6-3; abundance: many; CDR3aa: ATAPLGAKNIQY
j_gene: TRBJ1-1; v_gene: TRBV20-1; abundance: many; CDR3aa: SAGDSGTNTEAF
j_gene: TRBJ2-2; v_gene: TRBV19; abundance: few; CDR3aa: ASSSSGGHTGELF
j_gene: TRBJ2-7; v_gene: TRBV2; abundance: few; CDR3aa: ATKGKVYEQY
j_gene: TRBJ2-5; v_gene: TRBV5-1; abundance: many; CDR3aa: ASSRKKTSGSVETQY
j_gene: TRBJ2-1; v_gene: TRBV20-1; abundance: many; CDR3aa: SARGDFDYNEQF
j_gene: TRBJ2-1; v_gene: TRBV7-6; abundance: many; CDR3aa: ASRPGLAGVDEQF
j_gene: TRBJ2-2; v_gene: TRBV5-1; abundance: many; CDR3aa: ASSYGSGRSSTGELF
j_gene: TRBJ2-1; v_gene: TRBV20-1; abundance: many; CDR3aa: SARDRIAGIKGEQF
j_gene: TRBJ2-7; v_gene: TRBV5-4; abundance: NA; CDR3aa: ASSQGQGHEQY
j_gene: TRBJ2-5; v_gene: TRBV6-5; abundance: many; CDR3aa: ASSRPGLAGGEETQY
j_gene: TRBJ2-3; v_gene: TRBV2; abundance: many; CDR3aa: ASKGPDGY
j_gene: TRBJ2-3; v_gene: TRBV6-2/TRBV6-3; abundance: NA; CDR3aa: ASSSSGRDTQY
j_gene: TRBJ2-1; v_gene: TRBV12-3/TRBV12-4; abundance: NA; CDR3aa: ASSLAPLPKKF
j_gene: TRBJ1-4; v_gene: TRBV12-3/TRBV12-4; abundance: many; CDR3aa: ASRDGPERPF
j_gene: TRBJ2-5; v_gene: TRBV29-1; abundance: NA; CDR3aa: STRGAEETQY
j_gene: TRBJ2-7; v_gene: TRBV13; abundance: few; CDR3aa: ASSLFAGGPLNEQY
j_gene: TRBJ2-1; v_gene: TRBV20-1; abundance: many; CDR3aa: SAPRSGRDRNEQF
j_gene: TRBJ2-7; v_gene: TRBV29-1; abundance: many; CDR3aa: SVGPRTGYYEQY
j_gene: TRBJ2-7; v_gene: TRBV20-1; abundance: many; CDR3aa: SASYRYEQY
j_gene: TRBJ2-2; v_gene: TRBV9; abundance: many; CDR3aa: ASSGTGSTGELF
j_gene: TRBJ2-3; v_gene: TRBV7-2; abundance: many; CDR3aa: ASSSGGYTQY
j_gene: TRBJ1-1; v_gene: TRBV5-4; abundance: once; CDR3aa: ASSWTGSGGAF
j_gene: TRBJ2-7; v_gene: TRBV2; abundance: many; CDR3aa: ASKKDRGEYEQY
j_gene: TRBJ2-1; v_gene: TRBV5-1; abundance: many; CDR3aa: ASSLGPFGTGDNEQF
j_gene: TRBJ2-5; v_gene: TRBV6-6; abundance: many; CDR3aa: ASGETQY
j_gene: TRBJ1-3; v_gene: TRBV29-1; abundance: many; CDR3aa: SVRRDGGNTIY
j_gene: TRBJ1-1; v_gene: TRBV20-1; abundance: many; CDR3aa: SAKATGQGNTEAF
j_gene: TRBJ1-5; v_gene: TRBV12-3/TRBV12-4; abundance: many; CDR3aa: ASSTGGYSNQPQH
j_gene: TRBJ2-7; v_gene: TRBV18; abundance: many; CDR3aa: ASSATYEQY
j_gene: TRBJ2-7; v_gene: TRBV5-5; abundance: many; CDR3aa: ASSFPSGGNGYEQY
j_gene: TRBJ1-1; v_gene: TRBV7-9; abundance: many; CDR3aa: ASSLSGKAEAF
j_gene: TRBJ2-5; v_gene: TRBV12-3/TRBV12-4; abundance: many; CDR3aa: ASSLGRGQY